This T cell receptor beta chain was observed in a study of T cell repertoires in ileal Crohn's disease. Study-wide context: About half of patients got postoperative therapy: about ten thiopurines, over 15 anti-TNF.

Overall study findings and caveats: Sorted CD8 T cells held more high-frequency clones than CD4.

TCRdb keeps only in-frame clones here, not all; method: immunoSEQ multiplex PCR. Among 6,500 or so clones listed, around two thirds were seen once. The CDR3 spans 15 residues. The germline gives CDR1 LGHNA, CDR2 YNFKEQ. Trimming at V came to 0 bases and at J to 4 bases, leaving 3 bases not matched to a gene. With respect to this clone: Its matching antigen is unknown.

Time point noted: proximal margin of the surgical specimen (macroscopically non-inflamed). The specimen sequenced was ileal tissue. The genes are TRBV4-2 and TRBJ2-5; 9 nucleotides match TRBD2. This receptor was taken from an adult with Crohn's disease. The CDR3 loop reads CASSQEAGGGETQYF. The DNA of the CDR3 is TGTGCCAGCAGCCAAGAAGCGGGAGGTGGAGAGACCCAGTACTTC.